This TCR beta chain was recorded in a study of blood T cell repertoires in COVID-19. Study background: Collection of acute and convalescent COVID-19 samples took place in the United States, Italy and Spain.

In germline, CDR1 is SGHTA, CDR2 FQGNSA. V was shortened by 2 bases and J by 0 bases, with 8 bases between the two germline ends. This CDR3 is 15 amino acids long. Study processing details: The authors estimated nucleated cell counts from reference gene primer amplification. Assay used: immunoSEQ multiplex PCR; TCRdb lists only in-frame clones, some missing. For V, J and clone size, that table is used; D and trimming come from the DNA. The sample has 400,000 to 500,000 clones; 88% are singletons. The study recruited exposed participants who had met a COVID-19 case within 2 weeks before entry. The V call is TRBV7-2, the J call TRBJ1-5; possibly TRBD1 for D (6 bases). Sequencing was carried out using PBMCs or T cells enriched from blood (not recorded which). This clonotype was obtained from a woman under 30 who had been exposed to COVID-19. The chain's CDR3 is CASSLRQDSNQPQHF. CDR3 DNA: TGTGCCAGCAGCTTAAGACAGGATAGCAATCAGCCCCAGCATTTT.